A single sample gave rise to the 11 T cell receptor beta chains below, sequenced in a study of T cell changes during pregnancy in multiple sclerosis. Profiled with immunoSEQ multiplex PCR; TCRdb holds only in-frame clones, not every one. The sample lists 34,000 or so clones, roughly 91% occurring once. Material: peripheral blood, obtained in the second trimester of pregnancy. These receptors originate from a female donor in good health, enrolled as a control in a pregnancy study.

The chain employs TRBV7-2 and TRBJ2-5; TRBD2 aligns across 9 bases. CDR3 length: 16 amino acids. Germline loops: CDR1 SGHTA, CDR2 FQGNSA. V was pared by 2 bases and J by 2 bases, with 6 bases of the junction left unmatched. The CDR3 is CASSLRSGGPQETQYF. The CDR3 nucleotides are TGTGCCAGCAGCTTAAGGAGCGGGGGGCCACAAGAGACCCAGTACTTC.

The rearrangement joins TRBV5-4 to TRBJ2-3, with D tentatively TRBD1 (6 bases). V lost 2 bases, J lost 1 base, and 8 bases lay in between. This CDR3 spans 14 amino acids. The germline V gene has CDR1 SGHNT and CDR2 YYREEE (reference sequence). DNA of the CDR3: TGTGCCAGCAGCTTCCCAGGGGGCACAGATACGCAGTATTTT. The encoded protein is CASSFPGGTDTQYF.

The rearrangement uses TRBV11-1 and TRBJ2-7; the match to TRBD1 covers 7 bases. V dropped 5 bases and J dropped 6; count of bases not matched to a gene: 10. There are 14 residues in the CDR3. Germline values: CDR1 SGHAT, CDR2 FQDESV (reference sequence). The CDR3 here is CASSPARGPLEQYF. CDR3 DNA: TGTGCCAGCAGCCCAGCTAGGGGGCCCCTCGAGCAGTACTTC.

The chain is built from TRBV10-2 and TRBJ1-2; 8 nucleotides line up with TRBD1. Per germline, CDR1 WSHSY and CDR2 SAAADI. The CDR3 has 13 residues. Trimming cost V 8 bases and J 8 bases; bases outside gene matches: 10. CDR3 residues: CASGNRGRMGYTF. CDR3 in DNA: TGCGCCAGCGGTAACAGGGGGAGGATGGGCTACACCTTC.

The J gene is TRBJ1-5, the V gene TRBV7-9, with no clear D. The length of the CDR3 is 15 residues. V was shortened by 3 bases and J by 4 bases, with 13 bases between the two germline ends. Looked up from germline, CDR1 is SEHNR and CDR2 is FQNEAQ (reference sequence). The DNA of the CDR3 is TGTGCCAGCAGCTTTTGGTACAGCAGGAATCAGCCCCAGCATTTT. Protein product: CASSFWYSRNQPQHF.

This rearrangement joins TRBV6-5 to TRBJ2-1; D may be TRBD1 (6 bases). Trimming took off 5 bases at V and 5 bases at J, with 16 bases between the two ends. Germline assignment: CDR1 MNHEY and CDR2 SVGAGI. The CDR3 is 15 residues long. The CDR3 coding sequence is TGTGCCAGCAGTACCACAGGGAACGGGAACAATGAGCAGTTCTTC. Protein sequence: CASSTTGNGNNEQFF.

The chain employs TRBV15 and TRBJ2-1; a weak D match, TRBD2 (6 bases). The V gene lost 8 bases and the J gene lost 7 bases, with 6 bases spanning the gap. The CDR3 consists of 10 residues. In germline, CDR1 is LNHNV, CDR2 YYDKDF (reference sequence). CDR3 sequence reads: CATGGNEQFF. CDR3 bases: TGTGCCACCGGAGGGAATGAGCAGTTCTTC.

The genes are TRBV10-3 and TRBJ2-7, with D unclear. CDR1 is ENHRY, CDR2 SYGVKD, per germline. V shed 0 bases and J shed 3 bases, with 6 bases lying between them. CDR3 size: 13 residues. The DNA of the CDR3 is TGTGCCATCAGTGAGTCTGTCCACTACGAGCAGTACTTC. This sequence encodes CAISESVHYEQYF.

The chain carries TRBV5-1 and TRBJ2-3; 10 bases are a match to TRBD2. The CDR3 sequence is 15 residues long. Germline V gene data show CDR1 as SGHRS and CDR2 as YFSETQ. With V trimmed by 4 bases and J by 4 bases, 6 bases remained unmatched. In nucleotides, the CDR3 is TGCGCCAGCAGCCGAGCGGGAGGGGAGGCAGATACGCAGTATTTT. Amino acid sequence: CASSRAGGEADTQYF.

This chain joins TRBV11-1 and TRBJ2-3, with a tentative D call TRBD2 (6 bases). This CDR3 has 14 amino acids. Germline loops: CDR1 SGHAT, CDR2 FQDESV (reference sequence). V lost 5 bases to trimming and J lost 2 bases, with 11 bases between them. DNA for the CDR3: TGTGCCAGCAGCCCCCGGGAGATCACAGATACGCAGTATTTT. Its translation is CASSPREITDTQYF. Complete variable domain (other parts from reference TRBV11-1 and TRBJ2-3): EAEVAQSPRYKITEKSQAVAFWCDPISGHATLYWYRQILGQGPELLVQFQDESVVDDSQLPKDRFSAERLKGVDSTLKIQPAELGDSAMYLCASSPREITDTQYFGPGTRLTVL.

As regards this clone: Germline and junction disagree at one end, which may indicate a read error. The V gene is TRBV6-6, the J gene TRBJ1-5, with 7 bases that match TRBD1. The length of the CDR3 is 13 residues. Looked up from germline, CDR1 is MNHNY and CDR2 is SVGAGI (reference sequence). This chain's CDR3 is CTSRDRGNQPQHF. The CDR3 nucleotides are TGTACCAGCAGGGACAGAGGCAATCAGCCCCAGCATTTT.